The rows below give T cell receptor beta chains drawn from one sample of a study of blood T cell repertoires in COVID-19. The table came from immunoSEQ multiplex PCR; TCRdb's copy has only in-frame clones and leaves some out. Of more than 150,000 clones listed, approximately 88% are singletons. Sequencing was done on a sample of PBMCs or T cells enriched from blood (not recorded which). Source of these receptors: a woman in her sixties who had recovered from COVID-19. The CDR3 runs from the conserved cysteine through the conserved F or W. D genes are given only for firm matches.

CDR3 protein	V gene	J gene	D gene
CASSPRQGGTYEQYF	TRBV16	TRBJ2-7	TRBD1
CASSFWTSQETQYF	TRBV5-1	TRBJ2-5	TRBD2
CASSSTGGRETQYF	TRBV3-1/TRBV3-2	TRBJ2-5	TRBD1
CASSLSRSSSYEQYF	TRBV5-4	TRBJ2-7	-
CASSSAGTGGTGELFF	TRBV28	TRBJ2-2	TRBD1
CASSQYRDSPLHF	TRBV4-1	TRBJ1-6	-
CASSQPPRTGFYEQYF	TRBV27	TRBJ2-7	TRBD1
CASTLTGADSPLHF	TRBV5-1	TRBJ1-6	TRBD1
CASSINTGETEAFF	TRBV7-8	TRBJ1-1	TRBD1
CASSSGERGGYTF	TRBV6-5	TRBJ1-2	-
CAISDVGGGNEKLFF	TRBV10-3	TRBJ1-4	-
CASSITNTGELFF	TRBV28	TRBJ2-2	-
CASSPGPRSGSPLHF	TRBV18	TRBJ1-6	-
CASSFSGKTEAFF	TRBV27	TRBJ1-1	-
CASSATSGRRGQFF	TRBV11-2	TRBJ2-1	-
CASSLDRAGVNNEQFF	TRBV7-2	TRBJ2-1	TRBD2
CAGGSSYEQYF	TRBV2	TRBJ2-7	-
CASSPRDRNTGELFF	TRBV11-2	TRBJ2-2	TRBD1
CASSRDFGGYTF	TRBV12-3/TRBV12-4	TRBJ1-2	-
CASSYGDSYGYTF	TRBV6-5	TRBJ1-2	-
CASSLGGENYGYTF	TRBV5-1	TRBJ1-2	-
CASSLGTSGREQFF	TRBV11-2	TRBJ2-1	TRBD2
CASSELYRVNQPQHF	TRBV6-1	TRBJ1-5	-
CATSEGGGVDYGYTF	TRBV24-1	TRBJ1-2	-
CASLPLQGAWTEAFF	TRBV18	TRBJ1-1	TRBD1
CASSIPGRYGYTF	TRBV19	TRBJ1-2	-
CAWSGGTGGSPLHF	TRBV30	TRBJ1-6	TRBD1
CSASRGREQYF	TRBV20-1	TRBJ2-7	TRBD2
CASSPDRAYSNQPQHF	TRBV28	TRBJ1-5	TRBD1
CASSLPGSGNTIYF	TRBV28	TRBJ1-3	-
CASSFPGLFMWTQYF	TRBV7-6	TRBJ2-5	-
CASSLDRAKHGYTF	TRBV5-1	TRBJ1-2	-
CASSWDSSPFPYGYTF	TRBV27	TRBJ1-2	TRBD1
CASSLSSTSGEQFF	TRBV5-1	TRBJ2-1	TRBD2
CASSPTGGSTDTQYF	TRBV9	TRBJ2-3	-
CASGLLRSETQYF	TRBV12-5	TRBJ2-5	-
CASSLDSGSGNTIYF	TRBV5-4	TRBJ1-3	-
CASSPTGRPYEQYF	TRBV5-4	TRBJ2-7	TRBD1
CATSEGVEPQHF	TRBV24-1	TRBJ1-5	-